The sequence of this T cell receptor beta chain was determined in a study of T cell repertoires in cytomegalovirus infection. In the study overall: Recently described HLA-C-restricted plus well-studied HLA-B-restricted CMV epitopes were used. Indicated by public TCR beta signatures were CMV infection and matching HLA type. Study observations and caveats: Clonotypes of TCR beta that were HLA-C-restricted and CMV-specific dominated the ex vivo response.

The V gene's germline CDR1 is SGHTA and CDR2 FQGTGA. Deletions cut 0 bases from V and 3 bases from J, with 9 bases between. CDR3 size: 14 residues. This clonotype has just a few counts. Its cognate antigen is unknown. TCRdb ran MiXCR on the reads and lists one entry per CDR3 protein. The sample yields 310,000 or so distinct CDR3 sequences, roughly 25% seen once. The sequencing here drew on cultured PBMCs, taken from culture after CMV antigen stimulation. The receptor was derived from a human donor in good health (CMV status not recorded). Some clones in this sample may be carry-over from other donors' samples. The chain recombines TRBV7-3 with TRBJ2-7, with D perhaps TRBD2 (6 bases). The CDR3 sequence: CASSLTPAGYEQYF. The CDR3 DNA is TGTGCCAGCAGCTTAACTCCAGCGGGCTACGAGCAGTACTTC.